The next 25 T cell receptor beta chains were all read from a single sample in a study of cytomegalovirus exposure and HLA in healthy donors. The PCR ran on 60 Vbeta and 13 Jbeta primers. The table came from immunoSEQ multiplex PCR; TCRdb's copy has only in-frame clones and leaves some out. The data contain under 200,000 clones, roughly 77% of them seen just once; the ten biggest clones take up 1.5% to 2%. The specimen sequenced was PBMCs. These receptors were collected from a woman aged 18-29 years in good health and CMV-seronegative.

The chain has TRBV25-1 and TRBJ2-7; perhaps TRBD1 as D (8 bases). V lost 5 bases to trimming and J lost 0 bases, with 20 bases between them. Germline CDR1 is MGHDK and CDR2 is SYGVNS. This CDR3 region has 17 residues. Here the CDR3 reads CASSPNGHRGGSYEQYF. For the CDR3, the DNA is TGTGCCAGCAGTCCGAACGGGCACAGGGGGGGCTCCTACGAGCAGTACTTC.

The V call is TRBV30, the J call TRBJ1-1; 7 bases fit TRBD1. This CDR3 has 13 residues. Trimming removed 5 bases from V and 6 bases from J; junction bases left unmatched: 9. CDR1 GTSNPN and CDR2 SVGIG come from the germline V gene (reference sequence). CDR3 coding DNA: TGTGCCTGGTCGGGACAGCATTTGCCTGAAGCTTTCTTT. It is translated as CAWSGQHLPEAFF.

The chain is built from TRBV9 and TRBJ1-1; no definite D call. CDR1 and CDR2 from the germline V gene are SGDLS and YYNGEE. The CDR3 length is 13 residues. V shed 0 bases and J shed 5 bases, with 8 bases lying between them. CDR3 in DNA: TGTGCCAGCAGCGTAGTTTCGGGGACTGAAGCTTTCTTT. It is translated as CASSVVSGTEAFF. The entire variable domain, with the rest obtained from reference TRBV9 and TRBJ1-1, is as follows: DSGVTQTPKHLITATGQRVTLRCSPRSGDLSVYWYQQSLDQGLQFLIQYYNGEERAKGNILERFSAQQFPDLHSELNLSSLELGDSALYFCASSVVSGTEAFFGQGTRLTVV.

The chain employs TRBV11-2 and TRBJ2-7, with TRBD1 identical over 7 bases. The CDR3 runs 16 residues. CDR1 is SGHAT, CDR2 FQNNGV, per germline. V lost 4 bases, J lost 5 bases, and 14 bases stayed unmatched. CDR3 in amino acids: CASSSEAGGYQDEQYF. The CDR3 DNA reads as TGTGCCAGCAGCTCAGAAGCAGGGGGATATCAGGACGAGCAGTACTTC.

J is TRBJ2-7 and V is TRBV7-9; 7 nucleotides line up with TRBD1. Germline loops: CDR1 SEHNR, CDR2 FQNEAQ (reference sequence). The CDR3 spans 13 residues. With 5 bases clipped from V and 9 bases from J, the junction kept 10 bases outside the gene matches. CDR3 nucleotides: TGTGCCAGCAGCCGCAGACAGGGACACCTGCAGTACTTC. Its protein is CASSRRQGHLQYF.

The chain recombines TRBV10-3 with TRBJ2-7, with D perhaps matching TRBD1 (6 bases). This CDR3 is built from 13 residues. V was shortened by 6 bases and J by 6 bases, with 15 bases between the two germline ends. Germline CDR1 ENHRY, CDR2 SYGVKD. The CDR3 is CAIRETGSGEQYF. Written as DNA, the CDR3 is TGTGCCATCAGGGAGACAGGCTCAGGCGAGCAGTACTTC.

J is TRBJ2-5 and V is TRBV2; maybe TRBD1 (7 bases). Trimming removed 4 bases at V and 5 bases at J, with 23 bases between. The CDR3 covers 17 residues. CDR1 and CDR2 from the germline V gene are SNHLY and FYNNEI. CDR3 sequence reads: CASSAPGQAEEGETQYF. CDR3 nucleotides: TGTGCCAGCAGTGCCCCTGGACAGGCCGAGGAGGGGGAGACCCAGTACTTC.

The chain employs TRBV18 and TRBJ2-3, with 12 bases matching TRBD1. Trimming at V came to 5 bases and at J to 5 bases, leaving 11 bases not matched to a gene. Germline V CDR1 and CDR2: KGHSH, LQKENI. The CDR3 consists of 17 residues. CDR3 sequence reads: CASSSLPGQGAKDTQYF. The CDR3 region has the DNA TGTGCCAGCTCATCCCTACCGGGACAGGGGGCGAAAGATACGCAGTATTTT.

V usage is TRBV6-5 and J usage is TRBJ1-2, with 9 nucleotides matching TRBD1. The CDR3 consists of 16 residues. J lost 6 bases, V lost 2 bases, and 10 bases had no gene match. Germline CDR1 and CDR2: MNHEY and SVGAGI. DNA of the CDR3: TGTGCCAGCAGTTACACGGGCGGGACAGGGATCCATGGCTACACCTTC. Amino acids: CASSYTGGTGIHGYTF.

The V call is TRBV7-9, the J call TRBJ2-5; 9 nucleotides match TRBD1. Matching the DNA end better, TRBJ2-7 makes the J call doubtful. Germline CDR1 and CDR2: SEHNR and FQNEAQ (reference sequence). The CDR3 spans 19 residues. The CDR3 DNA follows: TGTGCCAGCAGCCGGAGGAGCGGGACAGGGACAGGACCTCCCTACGAGCAGTACTTC. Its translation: CASSRRSGTGTGPPYEQYF.

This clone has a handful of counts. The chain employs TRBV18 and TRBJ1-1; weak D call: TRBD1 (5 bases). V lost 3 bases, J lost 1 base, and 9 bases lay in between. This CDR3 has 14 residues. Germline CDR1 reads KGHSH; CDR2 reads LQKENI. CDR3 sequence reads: CASSPNTGNTEAFF. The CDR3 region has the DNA TGTGCCAGCTCACCGAACACAGGGAACACTGAAGCTTTCTTT. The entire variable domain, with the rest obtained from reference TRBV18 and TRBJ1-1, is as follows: NAGVMQNPRHLVRRRGQEARLRCSPMKGHSHVYWYRQLPEEGLKFMVYLQKENIIDESGMPKERFSAEFPKEGPSILRIQQVVRGDSAAYFCASSPNTGNTEAFFGQGTRLTVV.

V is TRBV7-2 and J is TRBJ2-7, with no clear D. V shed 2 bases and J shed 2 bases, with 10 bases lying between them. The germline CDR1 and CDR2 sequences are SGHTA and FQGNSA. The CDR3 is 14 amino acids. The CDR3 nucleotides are TGTGCCAGCAGCTTATGGCGGATCGCCTACGAGCAGTACTTC. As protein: CASSLWRIAYEQYF.

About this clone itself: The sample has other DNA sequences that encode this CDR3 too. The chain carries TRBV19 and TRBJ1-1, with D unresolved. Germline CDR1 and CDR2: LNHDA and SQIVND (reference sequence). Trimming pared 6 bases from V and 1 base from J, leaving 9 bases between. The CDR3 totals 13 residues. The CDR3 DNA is TGTGCCAGTAGCCCTGGAGGGAACACTGAAGCTTTCTTT. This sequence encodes CASSPGGNTEAFF.

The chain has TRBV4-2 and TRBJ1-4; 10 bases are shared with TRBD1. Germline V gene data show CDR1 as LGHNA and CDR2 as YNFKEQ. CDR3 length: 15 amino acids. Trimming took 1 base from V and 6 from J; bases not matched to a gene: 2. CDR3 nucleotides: TGTGCCAGCAGCCAAGGGGGGACAGGGGATGAAAAACTGTTTTTT. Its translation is CASSQGGTGDEKLFF.

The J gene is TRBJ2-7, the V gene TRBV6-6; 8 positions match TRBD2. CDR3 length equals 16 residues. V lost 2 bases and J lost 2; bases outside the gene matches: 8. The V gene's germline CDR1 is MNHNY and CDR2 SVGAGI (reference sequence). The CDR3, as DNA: TGTGCCAGCAGTTACCACGGGAGGGAACCAACCTACGAGCAGTACTTC. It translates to CASSYHGREPTYEQYF.

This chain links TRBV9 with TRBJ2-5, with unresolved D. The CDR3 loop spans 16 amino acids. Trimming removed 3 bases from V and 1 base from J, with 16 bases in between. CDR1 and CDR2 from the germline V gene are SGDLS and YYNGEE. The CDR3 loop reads CASSARHGSIQETQYF. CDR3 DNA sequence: TGTGCCAGCAGCGCACGACATGGCTCAATCCAAGAGACCCAGTACTTC.

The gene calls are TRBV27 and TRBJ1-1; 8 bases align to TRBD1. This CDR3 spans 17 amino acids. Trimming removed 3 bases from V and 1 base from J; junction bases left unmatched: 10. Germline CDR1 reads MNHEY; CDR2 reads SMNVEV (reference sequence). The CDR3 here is CASSFYPGTGKNTEAFF. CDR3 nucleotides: TGTGCCAGCAGTTTCTACCCGGGGACAGGAAAGAACACTGAAGCTTTCTTT.

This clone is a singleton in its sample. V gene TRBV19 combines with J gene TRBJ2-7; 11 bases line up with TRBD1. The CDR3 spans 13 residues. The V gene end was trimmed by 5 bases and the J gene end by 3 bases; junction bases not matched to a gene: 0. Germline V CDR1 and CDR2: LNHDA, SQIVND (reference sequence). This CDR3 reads CASSGTGGYEQYF. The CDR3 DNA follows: TGTGCCAGTAGTGGGACAGGGGGCTACGAGCAGTACTTC. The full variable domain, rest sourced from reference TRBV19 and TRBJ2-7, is DGGITQSPKYLFRKEGQNVTLSCEQNLNHDAMYWYRQDPGQGLRLIYYSQIVNDFQKGDIAEGYSVSREKKESFPLTVTSAQKNPTAFYLCASSGTGGYEQYFGPGTRLTVT.

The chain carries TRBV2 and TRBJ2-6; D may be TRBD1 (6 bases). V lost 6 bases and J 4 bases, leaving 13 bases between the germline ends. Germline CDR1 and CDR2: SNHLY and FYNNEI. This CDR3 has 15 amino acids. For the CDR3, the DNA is TGTGCCAGCAGCCGAGCAGGGGCAGGGGCCAACGTCCTGACTTTC. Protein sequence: CASSRAGAGANVLTF. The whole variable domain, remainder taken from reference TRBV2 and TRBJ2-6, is EPEVTQTPSHQVTQMGQEVILRCVPISNHLYFYWYRQILGQKVEFLVSFYNNEISEKSEIFDDQFSVERPDGSNFTLKIRSTKLEDSAMYFCASSRAGAGANVLTFGAGSRLTVL.

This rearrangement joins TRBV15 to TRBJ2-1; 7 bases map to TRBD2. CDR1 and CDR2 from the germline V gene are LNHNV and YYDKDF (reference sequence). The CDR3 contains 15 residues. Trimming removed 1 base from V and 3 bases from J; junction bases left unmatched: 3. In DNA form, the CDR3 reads TGTGCCACCAGCAGAGGGAAGCGGGACTACAATGAGCAGTTCTTC. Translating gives CATSRGKRDYNEQFF.

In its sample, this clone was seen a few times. This chain's CDR3 is CASSLGGPLQPQHF. CDR3 in DNA: TGTGCCAGCAGTTTGGGGGGACCCCTTCAGCCCCAGCATTTT. V is TRBV28 and J is TRBJ1-5; a weak D match, TRBD1 (5 bases). In germline, CDR1 is MDHEN, CDR2 SYDVKM. V was pared by 3 bases and J by 6 bases, with 12 bases between. This CDR3 contains 14 residues.

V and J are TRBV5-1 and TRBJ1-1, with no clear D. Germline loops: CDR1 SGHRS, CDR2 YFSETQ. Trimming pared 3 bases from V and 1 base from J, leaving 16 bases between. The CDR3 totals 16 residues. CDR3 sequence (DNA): TGCGCCAGCAGCTCGGCCCTCGGGTTAGGGAACACTGAAGCTTTCTTT. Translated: CASSSALGLGNTEAFF.

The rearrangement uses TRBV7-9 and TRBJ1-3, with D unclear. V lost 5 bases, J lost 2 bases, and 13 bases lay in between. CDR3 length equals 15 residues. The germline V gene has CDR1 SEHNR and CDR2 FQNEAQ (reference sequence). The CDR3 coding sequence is TGTGCCAGCAGCCAAGCCCCTAACCCTGGAAACACCATATATTTT. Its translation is CASSQAPNPGNTIYF. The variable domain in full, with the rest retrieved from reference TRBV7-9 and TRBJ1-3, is DTGVSQNPRHKITKRGQNVTFRCDPISEHNRLYWYRQTLGQGPEFLTYFQNEAQLEKSRLLSDRFSAERPKGSFSTLEIQRTEQGDSAMYLCASSQAPNPGNTIYFGEGSWLTVV.

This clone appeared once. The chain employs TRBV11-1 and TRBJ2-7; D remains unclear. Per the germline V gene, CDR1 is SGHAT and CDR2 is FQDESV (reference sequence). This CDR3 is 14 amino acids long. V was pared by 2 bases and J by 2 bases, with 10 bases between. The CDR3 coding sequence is TGTGCCAGCAGCTTATATCCCGTTCCCTACGAGCAGTACTTC. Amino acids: CASSLYPVPYEQYF.

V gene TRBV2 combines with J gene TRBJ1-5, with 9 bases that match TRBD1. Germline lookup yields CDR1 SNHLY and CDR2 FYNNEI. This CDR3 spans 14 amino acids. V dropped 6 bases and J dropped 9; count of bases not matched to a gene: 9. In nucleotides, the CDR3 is TGTGCCAGCAGCGCTGACAGGGGGAGGGGGCCCCAGCATTTT. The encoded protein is CASSADRGRGPQHF.